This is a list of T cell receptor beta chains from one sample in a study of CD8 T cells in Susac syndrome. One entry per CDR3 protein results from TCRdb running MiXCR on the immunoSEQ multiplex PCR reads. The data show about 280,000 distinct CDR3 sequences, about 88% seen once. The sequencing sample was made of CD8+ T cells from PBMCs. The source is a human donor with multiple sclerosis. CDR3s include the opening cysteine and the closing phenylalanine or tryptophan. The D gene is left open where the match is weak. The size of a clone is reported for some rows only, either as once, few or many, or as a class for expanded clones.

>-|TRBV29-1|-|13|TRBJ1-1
TGCAGCGTTGATATGGGAATAAACACTGAAGCTTTCTTT
CSVDMGINTEAFF
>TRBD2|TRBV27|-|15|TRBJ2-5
TGTGCCAGCAGCCATCGTTCGGGGGGGGCAGAGACCCAGTACTTC
CASSHRSGGAETQYF
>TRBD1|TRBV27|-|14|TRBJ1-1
TGTGCCAGCAGCACACTCCCGACAGGGGGCTTATCTTTCTTT
CASSTLPTGGLSFF
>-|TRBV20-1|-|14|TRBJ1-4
TGCAGTGCTACAGGGCAGGGGTGGAATGAAAAACTGTTTTTT
CSATGQGWNEKLFF
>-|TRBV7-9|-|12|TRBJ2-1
TGTGCCAGCAGTTTAAGCGGTTATGAGCAGTTCTTC
CASSLSGYEQFF
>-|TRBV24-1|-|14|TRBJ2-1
TGTGCCATTCAACACGGAGACCTTTACAATGAGCAGTTCTTC
CAIQHGDLYNEQFF
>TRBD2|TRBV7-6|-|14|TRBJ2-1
TGTGCCAGCCGCAGACTAGCGGGGATCAATGAGCAGTTCTTC
CASRRLAGINEQFF
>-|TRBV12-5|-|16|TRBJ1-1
TGTGCTAGTGGTTTGGTAATGAGGCAGCTGAACACTGAAGCTTTCTTT
CASGLVMRQLNTEAFF
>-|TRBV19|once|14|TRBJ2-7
TGTGCCAGTAGTCCGAGTTTACCTTCCTACGAGCAGTACTTC
CASSPSLPSYEQYF
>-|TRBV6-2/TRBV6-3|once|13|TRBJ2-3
TGTGCCAGCAGTTACAGAGACACAGATACGCAGTATTTT
CASSYRDTDTQYF